Here is one TCR beta chain with its context. Its antigen is not identified. The data derive from a study of T cells in localized non-small cell lung cancer. TCRdb keeps only in-frame clones here, not all; method: immunoSEQ multiplex PCR. The sample holds approximately 31,000 clones, around nine tenths seen once. The CDR3 loop spans 15 amino acids. V trimming: 8 bases; J trimming: 0 bases; junction bases outside the gene matches: 6. The germline V gene encodes CDR1 MNHNS and CDR2 SASEGT. Study findings and constraints: A raised T cell density in blood coincided with lengthier overall survival. Tumor trailed uninvolved adjacent lung in T cell clonality, which peaked there. A median of approximately 60 of the top 100 tumor clones appeared in adjacent lung, which was paired and uninvolved. Heterogeneity stays possible, as sequencing covered only one tumor region.

The origin of this receptor is a female donor aged 60 or older with stage I lung adenocarcinoma. J is TRBJ1-5 and V is TRBV6-1; 8 positions match TRBD1. The sequenced sample was peripheral blood, obtained before any cancer treatment. CDR3 protein: CASGDRRYSNQPQHF. Written as DNA, the CDR3 is TGTGCCAGCGGGGACAGGAGATATAGCAATCAGCCCCAGCATTTT.